Listed below are T cell receptor beta chains from one sample, sequenced in a study of human T cells and chemical hapten exposure. TCRdb used MiXCR to reprocess the RACE reads, holding one entry per CDR3 protein. Among about 84,000 distinct CDR3 sequences, approximately 10% were seen once, and the ten largest hold 3.7%. Here the sequenced sample was whole blood, taken in connection with sensitization to the hapten diphenylcyclopropenone (DPC). These receptors all come from a woman aged 45-59 years with alopecia areata. Some clones in this sample may be carry-over from other donors' samples. Both conserved end residues are part of each CDR3. Fields, in order: V gene, D gene, J gene, CDR3 length, clone size, CDR3 DNA, CDR3 protein. The D gene is left open where the match is weak. Expanded clones get a size class; other rows say once, few or many, or leave the size out.

TRBV20-1	NA	TRBJ2-1	16	NA	TGCAGTGCTAGGGAAGAAAATTGGGGAAGCCCCAATGAGCAGTTCTTC	CSAREENWGSPNEQFF
TRBV6-2/TRBV6-3	NA	TRBJ1-1	14	many	TGTGCCAGCAGTTACAGAAGGCAGAACACTGAAGCTTTCTTT	CASSYRRQNTEAFF
TRBV12-5	NA	TRBJ2-3	12	NA	TGTGCTAGTGGTTTGGCCAAGGCTACGCAGTATTTT	CASGLAKATQYF
TRBV5-4	NA	TRBJ2-1	12	many	TGTGCCAGCAGCCGGACAGTCAATGAGCAGTTCTTC	CASSRTVNEQFF
TRBV11-2	TRBD1	TRBJ2-3	15	NA	TGTGCCAGCACCAGACAAGGGACAGGCACAGATACGCAGTATTTT	CASTRQGTGTDTQYF
TRBV7-2	NA	TRBJ1-4	15	many	TGTGCCAGCAGCTTAGAGTTAAGGGGCCTAGGAGGTCTGTTTTTT	CASSLELRGLGGLFF
TRBV7-9	NA	TRBJ1-2	15	few	TGTGCCAGCAGCTTATCCGGACAGCTGGGACATGGCTACACCTTC	CASSLSGQLGHGYTF
TRBV4-3	TRBD1	TRBJ1-2	18	NA	TGCGCCAGCAGCCAACTCATGGGGGGACAGGGGGCAACCCATGGCTACACCTTC	CASSQLMGGQGATHGYTF
TRBV5-1	NA	TRBJ2-2	13	many	TGCGCCAGCAGCTTTGGTGGCACCGGGGAGCTGTTTTTT	CASSFGGTGELFF
TRBV12-3/TRBV12-4	TRBD2	TRBJ2-3	16	many	TGTGCCAGCAGCTCAGGACTAGCGGCTAGCACAGATACGCAGTATTTT	CASSSGLAASTDTQYF
TRBV28	NA	TRBJ2-5	11	many	TGTGCCAGCAGTCGATCAGAGACCCAGTACTTC	CASSRSETQYF
TRBV9	NA	TRBJ2-7	13	few	TGTGCCAGCAGCGTAGCTCTGACCCGGGAGCAGTACTTC	CASSVALTREQYF
TRBV5-1	TRBD1	TRBJ2-5	14	few	TGCGCCAGCAGCTTGGGACAGGGGGCGAAGACCCAGTACTTC	CASSLGQGAKTQYF
TRBV27	NA	TRBJ2-7	16	NA	TGTGCCAGCAGTCCTTACAGATTAAAAACCTCCTACGAGCAGTACTTC	CASSPYRLKTSYEQYF
TRBV6-6	NA	TRBJ1-3	16	NA	TGTGCCAGCAGTTACACGGAAACAGGGAAAGGAAACACCATATATTTT	CASSYTETGKGNTIYF
TRBV10-1	NA	TRBJ2-1	14	many	TGCGCCAGCAGCCCCAGATGGGGGTACAATGAGCAGTTCTTC	CASSPRWGYNEQFF
TRBV11-2	TRBD1	TRBJ2-5	15	NA	TGTGCCAGCAGCTTGGACAGGTCGGACTCAGGGACCCAGTACTTC	CASSLDRSDSGTQYF
TRBV20-1	TRBD1	TRBJ1-2	12	many	TGCAGCCTCTTATGGACAGGTGGTGGCTACACCTTC	CSLLWTGGGYTF
TRBV11-3	NA	TRBJ2-7	15	once	TGTGCCAGCCGGGGAGCCGGGACTTCCCTTGGCGAGCAGTACTTC	CASRGAGTSLGEQYF
TRBV2	NA	TRBJ1-1	13	NA	TGTGCCAGCAGTGTGGGGGGAGGCACTGAAGCTTTCTTT	CASSVGGGTEAFF
TRBV11-2	TRBD1	TRBJ1-6	15	NA	TGTGCCAGCAGCCCCGATGGGGACAGTATTTCACCCCTCCACTTT	CASSPDGDSISPLHF
TRBV2	NA	TRBJ1-5	15	many	TGTGCCAGCAGGGGGTCGAACGTCGGCAATCAGCCCCAGCATTTT	CASRGSNVGNQPQHF
TRBV29-1	TRBD1	TRBJ1-2	18	many	TGCAGCGTTGAAGGTCGCGCTGACAGGGGACCAGCTAACTATGGCTACACCTTC	CSVEGRADRGPANYGYTF
TRBV7-9	NA	TRBJ2-7	15	few	TGTGCCAGCAGCCCCGGCTCTGGGGTTCCCTACGAGCAGTACTTC	CASSPGSGVPYEQYF
TRBV6-6	NA	TRBJ2-7	12	few	TGTGCCAGCAGTTCCCTAAAGGGGGAGCAGTACTTC	CASSSLKGEQYF
TRBV30	TRBD1	TRBJ2-5	12	few	TGTGCCGGGGGGACAGGCGGAAAGACCCAGTACTTC	CAGGTGGKTQYF
TRBV9	NA	TRBJ1-1	13	few	TGTGCCAGCAGCACCAAACAGGATGGAAAAGCTTTCTTT	CASSTKQDGKAFF
TRBV7-9	NA	TRBJ2-7	16	many	TGTGCCAGCAGCCTTTTGCGTGGACAGTCGGACCACGAGCAGTACTTC	CASSLLRGQSDHEQYF
TRBV4-3	NA	TRBJ1-2	15	many	TGCGCCAGCAGCCAAGATATAAGGGGGAGCAATGGCTACACCTTC	CASSQDIRGSNGYTF
TRBV7-9	NA	TRBJ1-1	16	many	TGTGCCAGCAGCCCCCCCCTGCCGACAGGAAACACTGAAGTTTTCTTT	CASSPPLPTGNTEVFF
TRBV10-3	TRBD1	TRBJ1-6	16	NA	TGTGCCATCAGTGGGGGGACAGGGACGAAGAATTCACCCCTCCACTTT	CAISGGTGTKNSPLHF
TRBV24-1	TRBD2	TRBJ2-5	16	many	TGTGCCACCAGCGGCCGGGGGGGGCCGAGAGAAGAGACCCAGTACTTC	CATSGRGGPREETQYF
TRBV6-1	NA	TRBJ2-1	15	NA	TGTGCCAGCAGTGGGGGAGGTATACTCTACAATGAGCAGTTCTTC	CASSGGGILYNEQFF
TRBV6-2/TRBV6-3	NA	TRBJ1-5	14	many	TGTGCCAGCAGCGCATCCTATAGCAATCAGCCCCAGCATTTT	CASSASYSNQPQHF
TRBV20-1	NA	TRBJ1-1	14	few	TGCAGTGCCAGGCGCGGGGGGAGGGACACTGAAGCTTTCTTT	CSARRGGRDTEAFF
TRBV11-1	TRBD2	TRBJ2-7	14	NA	TGTGCCAGCAGAGATGCGGGAGGGAACTACGAGCAGTACTTC	CASRDAGGNYEQYF
TRBV4-3	TRBD1	TRBJ1-2	14	NA	TGCGCCAGCAGCCCCCTGACAGGGAACTATGGCTACACCTTC	CASSPLTGNYGYTF
TRBV5-5	NA	TRBJ2-5	13	NA	TGTGCCAGCAGCCCCCCCTTAGGAGAGACCCAGTACTTC	CASSPPLGETQYF
TRBV28	NA	TRBJ2-3	18	many	TGTGCCAGCAGTTTATCACGTCGGCGGTTAGCCCGCACAGATACGCAGTATTTT	CASSLSRRRLARTDTQYF
TRBV7-8	TRBD1	TRBJ2-3	16	few	TGTGCCAGCAGCTTAGGGCAGGGGGCCCCCACAGATACGCAGTATTTT	CASSLGQGAPTDTQYF
TRBV29-1	NA	TRBJ1-3	14	few	TGCAGCGCCACCTCGCGCGGAGGTGGAAACACCATATATTTT	CSATSRGGGNTIYF
TRBV4-2	TRBD2	TRBJ2-7	14	many	TGTGCCAGCAGCCTAGCGGGAGTAATCTACGAGCAGTACTTC	CASSLAGVIYEQYF
TRBV7-2	TRBD2	TRBJ2-1	17	many	TGTGCCAGCAGCTTAGCGCGAGCGGGAGGGGCCTACAATGAGCAGTTCTTC	CASSLARAGGAYNEQFF
TRBV18	TRBD2	TRBJ2-1	16	NA	TGTGCCAGCTCCGTCACGGTAACTAGCGCAAACAATGAGCAGTTCTTC	CASSVTVTSANNEQFF
TRBV7-9	NA	TRBJ2-2	13	many	TGTGCCAGCAGCTTATATGAGCGCCCGGGCCTGTTTTTT	CASSLYERPGLFF
TRBV15	NA	TRBJ1-5	15	NA	TGTGCCACCAGCAGAGGACGTCCTAACAATCAGCCCCAGCATTTT	CATSRGRPNNQPQHF
TRBV29-1	NA	TRBJ1-1	12	many	TGCAGCGTGGCTCCTGGTGCCACTGAAGCTTTCTTT	CSVAPGATEAFF
TRBV9	TRBD2	TRBJ2-4	17	many	TGTGCCAGCAGCCCCACCGGGACTAGCGGGAGAGAAAACATTCAGTACTTC	CASSPTGTSGRENIQYF
TRBV20-1	TRBD1	TRBJ1-4	15	NA	TGCAGTGCTTGGGACAGGGCGTTAGGGGGTGAAAAACTGTTTTTT	CSAWDRALGGEKLFF
TRBV3-1	TRBD1	TRBJ1-1	15	many	TGTGCCAGCAGCCCGTCCGACAGGGTGAACACTGAAGCTTTCTTT	CASSPSDRVNTEAFF
TRBV9	TRBD1	TRBJ2-4	15	many	TGTGCCAGCAGCCTAACGACAGGGGCCAAAAACATTCAGTACTTC	CASSLTTGAKNIQYF
TRBV5-1	NA	TRBJ1-5	15	many	TGCGCCAGCAGCCTCCGGGACGCCAGCAATCAGCCCCAGCATTTT	CASSLRDASNQPQHF
TRBV15	NA	TRBJ1-3	15	many	TGTGCCACCAGCAACCGTGGGGGCTCTGGAAACACCATATATTTT	CATSNRGGSGNTIYF
TRBV20-1	NA	TRBJ2-7	14	many	TGCAGCGCGGGACAGAGGGGAGGAGGCTACGAGCAGTACTTC	CSAGQRGGGYEQYF
TRBV30	NA	TRBJ2-4	12	few	TGTGCCTGGAGTGTAGGTGGAAACATTCAGTACTTC	CAWSVGGNIQYF
TRBV14	TRBD1	TRBJ1-2	15	many	TGTGCCAGCAGCCAAGGGACAGGTGGGGCCTATGGCTACACCTTC	CASSQGTGGAYGYTF
TRBV3-1	TRBD2	TRBJ2-5	18	few	TGTGCCAGCAGCCAAGAAGGCGGACTAGCGGGCGTACAAGAGACCCAGTACTTC	CASSQEGGLAGVQETQYF
TRBV12-3/TRBV12-4	TRBD1	TRBJ1-1	15	NA	TGTGCCAGCAGTAGGACAGGGCTCCAGAACACTGAAGCTTTCTTT	CASSRTGLQNTEAFF